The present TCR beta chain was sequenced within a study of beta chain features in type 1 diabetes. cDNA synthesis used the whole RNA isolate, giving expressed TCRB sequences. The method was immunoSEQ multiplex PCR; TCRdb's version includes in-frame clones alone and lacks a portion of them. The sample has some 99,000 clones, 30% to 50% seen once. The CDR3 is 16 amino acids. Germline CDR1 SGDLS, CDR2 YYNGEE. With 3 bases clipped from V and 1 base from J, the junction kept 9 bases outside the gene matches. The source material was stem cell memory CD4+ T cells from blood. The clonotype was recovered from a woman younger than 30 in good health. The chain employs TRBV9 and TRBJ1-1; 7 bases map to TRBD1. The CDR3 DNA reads TGTGCCAGCAGCGCCCACGAGGGACAGTCGAACACTGAAGCTTTCTTT. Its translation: CASSAHEGQSNTEAFF.